These 22 T cell receptor beta chains were all obtained from the same sample, sequenced in a study of blood T cells in healthy people across ages. The second PCR ran about 6 to 12 cycles with a sample-barcoded 5' primer and J-beta primers. Each CDR3 protein gets one entry after TCRdb re-called the 5' RACE reads with MiXCR. Of 1.5 million to 2 million distinct CDR3 sequences in the sample, around half are singletons; the top ten hold over 2%. The sequencing input was blood. The receptor set was obtained from a woman aged 35 to 49 in good health.

The chain uses TRBV20-1 and TRBJ2-7; the match to TRBD2 covers 11 bases. The J call may not be correct, given that the DNA end is closer to TRBJ2-5. Germline loops: CDR1 DFQATT, CDR2 SNEGSKA (reference sequence). CDR3 length equals 18 residues. The CDR3 DNA follows: TGCAGTGCTATTTCCGCTAGCGGGGGGTTACTGGGCCCAGAGACCCAGTACTTC. Amino acid sequence: CSAISASGGLLGPETQYF.

Concerning this clonotype itself: At one of its ends the junction is not consistent with the germline gene, which may arise from a read error. The chain joins TRBV9 to TRBJ2-7; D is ambiguous. CDR1 SGDLS and CDR2 YYNGEE come from the germline V gene. There are 14 residues in the CDR3. In DNA form, the CDR3 reads TGTGCCAGCAGCGTGAACTCTAGATCCTACGCGCAGTACTTC. Translated, it gives CASSVNSRSYAQYF.

This clonotype was recorded a few times. The rearrangement links TRBV7-2 to TRBJ2-7; D may be TRBD1 (6 bases). The V and J ends lost 3 bases and 1 base respectively, with 13 bases between them. Germline-derived CDR1 and CDR2 are SGHTA and FQGNSA. This CDR3 comprises 15 residues. The CDR3 DNA sequence: TGTGCCAGCAGCTTTGATAGGGGGAGTTCCTACGAGCAGTACTTC. Protein sequence: CASSFDRGSSYEQYF.

This clonotype was observed a handful of times. V and J are TRBV4-1 and TRBJ2-5; 8 nucleotides line up with TRBD1. The CDR3 covers 16 residues. Germline assignment: CDR1 MGHRA and CDR2 YSYEKL. J was trimmed by 2 bases and V by 1 base; bases with no gene match: 6. CDR3 in DNA: TGCGCCAGCAGCCAAGGGCCAGGGGGCTTACAAGAGACCCAGTACTTC. Its protein product is CASSQGPGGLQETQYF.

This clonotype has just a few counts. The chain combines TRBV12-3 or TRBV12-4 with TRBJ1-2, with unresolved D. CDR3 size: 14 residues. V dropped 6 bases and J dropped 2 bases, with 13 bases sitting between them. CDR3 nucleotide sequence: TGTGCCAGCAGGCCCGTCGGGAAAAACTATGGCTACACCTTC. Its protein is CASRPVGKNYGYTF.

This clonotype was counted a few times. The chain employs TRBV4-2 and TRBJ2-4; D call uncertain. The CDR3 covers 12 residues. Trimming cost V 0 bases and J 15 bases, with 12 bases left between them. Germline CDR1 LGHNA, CDR2 YNFKEQ. As DNA, the CDR3 is TGTGCCAGCAGCCAAGATTGGGATGTAGTGTACTTC. Protein sequence: CASSQDWDVVYF.

Concerning this clonotype: One end of the junction varies from germline; a read error may be responsible. J is TRBJ2-7 and V is TRBV6-2 or TRBV6-3; 9 nucleotides line up with TRBD2. The CDR3 runs to 16 residues. Looked up from germline, CDR1 is MNHEY and CDR2 is SVGEGT. CDR3 sequence (DNA): TGTACCAGCAGTTACGGTGGCGAAGCGGGGGGAAACGAGCAGTACTTC. This sequence encodes CTSSYGGEAGGNEQYF.

The chain recombines TRBV6-5 with TRBJ2-1, with 10 positions matching TRBD2. CDR3 length equals 22 residues. CDR1 and CDR2 (germline): MNHEY, SVGAGI. Trimming removed 4 bases from V and 0 bases from J; junction bases left unmatched: 21. CDR3: CASSFDPKRGGLSRSSYNEQFF. The CDR3 DNA is TGTGCCAGCAGTTTCGACCCAAAGCGGGGGGGCCTTTCGAGGAGCTCCTACAATGAGCAGTTCTTC.

The chain employs TRBV7-9 and TRBJ1-2; D unclear. The germline gives CDR1 SEHNR, CDR2 FQNEAQ (reference sequence). The CDR3 runs 13 residues. V lost 5 bases and J 4 bases, leaving 11 bases between the germline ends. CDR3 bases: TGTGCCAGCAGCCGGACGGATGTCTATGGCTACACCTTC. It encodes CASSRTDVYGYTF.

The rearrangement joins TRBV6-2 or TRBV6-3 to TRBJ2-3; TRBD2 agrees at 13 bases. The CDR3 has 18 residues. V shed 1 base, J shed 4 bases, and the junction held 8 bases outside the gene matches. Germline V gives CDR1 MNHEY, CDR2 SVGEGT. CDR3 in amino acids: CASSYLRTSGGIPDTQYF. The CDR3 bases are TGTGCCAGCAGTTACTTAAGGACTAGCGGGGGAATCCCAGATACGCAGTATTTT.

This clonotype was recorded once. The gene calls are TRBV5-1 and TRBJ1-2; possibly TRBD1 for D (5 bases). V lost 4 bases and J 5 bases, leaving 18 bases between the germline ends. The CDR3 length is 15 residues. Germline lookup yields CDR1 SGHRS and CDR2 YFSETQ. The CDR3 loop is CASSQGPTTGYGYTF. In nucleotides, the CDR3 is TGCGCCAGCAGCCAGGGACCGACGACGGGGTATGGCTACACCTTC.

This clonotype showed up just a few times. The chain uses TRBV7-2 and TRBJ2-1; TRBD1 is a possible D gene (6 bases). Germline V lookup: CDR1 SGHTA, CDR2 FQGNSA. Trimming left V 5 bases short and J 7 bases short, with 15 bases between. The CDR3 has 14 residues. CDR3 DNA: TGTGCCAGCAGCCCCCCGGGACATAGGAATGAGCAGTTCTTC. This codes for CASSPPGHRNEQFF. The full variable domain, in which reference TRBV7-2 and TRBJ2-1 provide the parts outside the CDR3, is GAGVSQSPSNKVTEKGKDVELRCDPISGHTALYWYRQSLGQGLEFLIYFQGNSAPDKSGLPSDRFSAERTGGSVSTLTIQRTQQEDSAVYLCASSPPGHRNEQFFGPGTRLTVL.

V usage is TRBV27 and J usage is TRBJ2-7; TRBD1 is a possible D gene (5 bases). Deletions cut 0 bases from V and 0 bases from J, with 9 bases between. The CDR3 runs to 15 residues. The germline V gene encodes CDR1 MNHEY and CDR2 SMNVEV (reference sequence). CDR3 bases: TGTGCCAGCAGTTTATCTCGGACAACCTCCTACGAGCAGTACTTC. The encoded protein is CASSLSRTTSYEQYF.

Details on this clonotype: The junction departs from germline at one end; a sequencing error may be responsible. The chain carries TRBV4-1 and TRBJ2-1; D is unresolved. The V gene's germline CDR1 is MGHRA and CDR2 YSYEKL. The CDR3 contains 11 residues. The CDR3 reads CASSQVNEQLF. The CDR3 DNA reads TGCGCCAGCAGCCAAGTCAATGAGCAGTTATTC.

The chain joins TRBV27 to TRBJ1-2; D uncertain. The V and J ends lost 8 bases and 3 bases respectively, with 13 bases between them. Germline values: CDR1 MNHEY, CDR2 SMNVEV (reference sequence). The CDR3 has 13 residues. The CDR3 here is CASGAGFDYGYTF. For the CDR3, the DNA is TGTGCCAGCGGAGCGGGGTTCGACTATGGCTACACCTTC.

This chain links TRBV20-1 with TRBJ2-5; D perhaps matches TRBD2 (6 bases). In germline, CDR1 is DFQATT, CDR2 SNEGSKA (reference sequence). V was clipped by 0 bases and J by 4 bases, with 18 bases between them. This CDR3 comprises 16 residues. The CDR3: CSARDLASVSLETQYF. The CDR3 bases are TGCAGTGCTAGAGATTTGGCTAGCGTCTCTCTAGAGACCCAGTACTTC.

The chain has TRBV5-6 and TRBJ1-1, with unresolved D. Trimming took 0 bases from V and 8 from J, leaving 5 bases between them. Germline CDR1 reads SGHDT; CDR2 reads YYEEEE. The CDR3 has 11 amino acids. The chain's CDR3 is CASSLVEEAFF. CDR3 nucleotides: TGTGCCAGCAGCTTGGTTGAAGAAGCTTTCTTT.

The chain employs TRBV12-3 or TRBV12-4 and TRBJ1-5; 8 positions agree with TRBD1. V lost 5 bases, J lost 7 bases, and 16 bases stayed unmatched. CDR3 length: 17 amino acids. CDR3 region: CASSTVRDRSYGQPQHF. As DNA, the CDR3 is TGTGCCAGCAGTACTGTACGGGACAGGTCCTATGGGCAGCCCCAGCATTTT.

This clonotype was picked up a small number of times. This chain joins TRBV20-1 and TRBJ2-5, with 13 bases aligning to TRBD2. The germline V gene has CDR1 DFQATT and CDR2 SNEGSKA (reference sequence). The trim removed 4 bases at V and 7 bases at J, leaving 9 bases unmatched. The CDR3 has 15 residues. The CDR3 nucleotides are TGCAGTGCTACCTCGACTAGCGGGGGGACCGGGACCCAGTACTTC. This codes for CSATSTSGGTGTQYF.

This rearrangement joins TRBV3-1 to TRBJ2-3; the match to TRBD2 covers 10 bases. The ends lost 2 bases at V and 0 bases at J; junction bases unmatched: 2. The germline gives CDR1 LGHDT, CDR2 YNNKEL (reference sequence). The length of the CDR3 is 16 residues. DNA for the CDR3: TGTGCCAGCAGCCAAAAACTAGCGGGGAGCACAGATACGCAGTATTTT. It encodes CASSQKLAGSTDTQYF.

This clonotype appeared a single time. The J gene is TRBJ1-6, the V gene TRBV27, with 8 bases fitting TRBD1. Germline V lookup: CDR1 MNHEY, CDR2 SMNVEV (reference sequence). The CDR3 runs to 15 residues. Germline trimming cut 6 bases from V and 6 bases from J; bases unmatched to any gene: 7. The CDR3 protein is CASRPGQASNSPLHF. The CDR3 DNA follows: TGTGCCAGCAGGCCGGGACAGGCGAGTAATTCACCCCTCCACTTT.

This clonotype turned up a few times. The V and J genes are TRBV14 and TRBJ2-3, with unresolved D. The V and J ends lost 3 bases and 7 bases respectively, with 5 bases between them. Germline assignment: CDR1 SGHDN and CDR2 FVKESK. There are 11 residues in the CDR3. The CDR3 is CASSQLNTQYF. Here the CDR3 DNA reads TGTGCCAGCAGCCAGCTTAATACGCAGTATTTT.